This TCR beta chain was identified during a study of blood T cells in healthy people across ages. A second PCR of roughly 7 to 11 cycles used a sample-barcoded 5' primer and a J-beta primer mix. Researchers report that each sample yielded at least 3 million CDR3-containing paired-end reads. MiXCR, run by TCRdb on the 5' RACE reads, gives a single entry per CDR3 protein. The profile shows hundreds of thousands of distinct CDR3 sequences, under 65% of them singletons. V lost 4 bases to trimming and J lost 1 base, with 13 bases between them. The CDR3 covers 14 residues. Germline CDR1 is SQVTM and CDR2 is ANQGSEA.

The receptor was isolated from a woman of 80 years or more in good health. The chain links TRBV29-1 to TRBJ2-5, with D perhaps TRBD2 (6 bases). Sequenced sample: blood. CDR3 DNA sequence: TGCAGCGTTGGGGGACTGAACCGCCAAGAGACCCAGTACTTC. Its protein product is CSVGGLNRQETQYF.